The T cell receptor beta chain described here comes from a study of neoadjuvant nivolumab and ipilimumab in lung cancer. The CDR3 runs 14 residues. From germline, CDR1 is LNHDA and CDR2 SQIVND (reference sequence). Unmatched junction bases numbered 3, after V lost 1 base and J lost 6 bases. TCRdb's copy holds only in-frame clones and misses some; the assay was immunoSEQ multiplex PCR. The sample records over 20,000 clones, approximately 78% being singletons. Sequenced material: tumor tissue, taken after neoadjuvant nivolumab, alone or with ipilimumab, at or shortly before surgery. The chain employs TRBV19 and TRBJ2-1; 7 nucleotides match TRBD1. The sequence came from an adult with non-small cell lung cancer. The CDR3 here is CASSIVGDSNEQFF. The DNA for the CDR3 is TGTGCCAGTAGTATAGTCGGGGACAGCAATGAGCAGTTCTTC.